The present TCR beta chain was sequenced within a study of T cell responses to AZD1222 COVID-19 vaccine. Here immunoSEQ multiplex PCR was the method, and the copy in TCRdb shows in-frame clones only, minus some. The table includes 150,000 to 200,000 clones, 92% detected once. Trimming took 10 bases from V and 0 from J, leaving 24 bases between them. CDR1 is MDHEN, CDR2 SYDVKM, per germline. The CDR3 is 17 residues long. The V and J genes are TRBV28 and TRBJ1-2; maybe TRBD1 (5 bases). The source was peripheral blood, collected on day 0 of MenACWY control vaccination. This clonotype originated in an adult in good health. This CDR3 reads CATYDPRDRYPNYGYTF. CDR3 bases: TGTGCCACCTACGACCCCCGGGACCGCTACCCTAACTATGGCTACACCTTC.